The next 32 T cell receptor beta chains were all read from a single sample in a study of control samples from healthy donors and cancer patients (dated by TCRdb to about 2020). The library was generated by the immunoSEQ multiplex PCR assay. In its TCRdb copy, this immuneACCESS table keeps in-frame sequences only and misses some clones. Where compared with another copy, unresolved V genes explain less than half of these, and the others have no known cause. The sample records 200,000 to 250,000 clones, about 95% of which are singletons. Approximately 1.6% of the sample rests with the top ten. Material for sequencing was blood. These receptors came from a man over 45 in good health.

The rearrangement joins TRBV14 to TRBJ1-1; no firm D call. V lost 1 base and J lost 0, with 18 bases in between. The germline gives CDR1 SGHDN, CDR2 FVKESK. The CDR3 has 18 amino acids. CDR3 in DNA: TGTGCCAGCAGCCAAGGATTGCACAATTTCGCCATGAACACTGAAGCTTTCTTT. Protein product: CASSQGLHNFAMNTEAFF.

The V gene is TRBV2, the J gene TRBJ1-5; D might be TRBD1 (5 bases). The V gene lost 3 bases and the J gene lost 0 bases, with 12 bases spanning the gap. CDR1 is SNHLY, CDR2 FYNNEI, per germline. This CDR3 is built from 16 residues. As DNA, the CDR3 is TGTGCCAGCAGTGAGTGGGGGGGGTATAGCAATCAGCCCCAGCATTTT. This encodes CASSEWGGYSNQPQHF. The full variable domain, with the rest looked up from reference TRBV2 and TRBJ1-5, is EPEVTQTPSHQVTQMGQEVILRCVPISNHLYFYWYRQILGQKVEFLVSFYNNEISEKSEIFDDQFSVERPDGSNFTLKIRSTKLEDSAMYFCASSEWGGYSNQPQHFGDGTRLSIL.

The chain links TRBV7-7 to TRBJ2-4, with D perhaps being TRBD1 or TRBD2 (5 bases each). Per the germline V gene, CDR1 is SSHAT and CDR2 is FNYEAQ (reference sequence). With 11 bases removed from V and 0 bases from J, the gap between germline ends came to 26 bases. The CDR3 is 18 residues long. CDR3 in DNA: TGTGCCCGACCTTCATATCGGGGCGGAGCTTTAGCCAAAAACATTCAGTACTTC. It specifies CARPSYRGGALAKNIQYF.

The chain carries TRBV9 and TRBJ1-2; no firm D call. There are 13 residues in the CDR3. Germline V CDR1 and CDR2: SGDLS, YYNGEE. Trimming cost V 4 bases and J 1 base, with 8 bases left between them. The CDR3 loop reads CASSPPGNYGYTF. The CDR3 nucleotides read TGTGCCAGCAGCCCCCCGGGTAACTATGGCTACACCTTC. Full variable domain (remainder filled in from reference TRBV9 and TRBJ1-2): DSGVTQTPKHLITATGQRVTLRCSPRSGDLSVYWYQQSLDQGLQFLIQYYNGEERAKGNILERFSAQQFPDLHSELNLSSLELGDSALYFCASSPPGNYGYTFGSGTRLTVV.

The rearrangement uses TRBV27 and TRBJ1-1; D is perhaps TRBD1 (5 bases). This CDR3 region has 15 residues. The germline V gene has CDR1 MNHEY and CDR2 SMNVEV (reference sequence). Trimming stripped 4 bases from V and 4 bases from J, with 16 bases between. CDR3 coding DNA: TGTGCCAGCAGTTCCCAGGTCGTAGGGGCCACTGAAGCTTTCTTT. This sequence encodes CASSSQVVGATEAFF.

The rearrangement uses TRBV5-4 and TRBJ2-7; TRBD2 is a possible D gene (5 bases). The germline V gene encodes CDR1 SGHNT and CDR2 YYREEE (reference sequence). The CDR3 sequence is 13 residues long. Trimming took off 5 bases at V and 6 bases at J, with 15 bases between the two ends. In nucleotides, the CDR3 is TGTGCCAGCAGGATGGCGAGGAGCGGCGAGCAGTACGTC. This gives the protein CASRMARSGEQYV.

In DNA, the CDR3 is TGTGCCAGCAGCTTACTGACGGGTTCTGGAAACACCATATATTTT. Its protein is CASSLLTGSGNTIYF. The V call is TRBV3-1 (or the pseudogene TRBV3-2), the J call TRBJ1-3; no definite D call. There are 15 residues in the CDR3. Germline loops: CDR1 LGHDT, CDR2 YNNKEL (reference sequence). V lost 5 bases and J 1 base, leaving 12 bases between the germline ends.

This sequence joins TRBV7-2 and TRBJ2-5; D is ambiguous. The V gene lost 2 bases and the J gene lost 4 bases, with 8 bases spanning the gap. Germline V gene sequence: CDR1 SGHTA, CDR2 FQGNSA. This CDR3 contains 13 residues. The CDR3 DNA sequence: TGTGCCAGCAGCTTAAGACCCTCAGAGACCCAGTACTTC. It codes for CASSLRPSETQYF.

The sample holds one count of this clone. The J gene is TRBJ1-5, the V gene TRBV18, with D possibly matching TRBD1 (5 bases). Germline CDR1 and CDR2: KGHSH and LQKENI. V lost 4 bases, J lost 1 base, and 11 bases lay in between. This CDR3 comprises 15 residues. CDR3 region: CASSLGRVSNQPQHF. For the CDR3, the DNA is TGTGCCAGCTCACTGGGCAGGGTAAGCAATCAGCCCCAGCATTTT.

CDR3 sequence (DNA): TGTGCCAGCAGCCAAGCTCCGGGACTAGCGTACCCCGGGGAGCTGTTTTTT. Protein sequence: CASSQAPGLAYPGELFF. The chain couples TRBV4-2 to TRBJ2-2; the match to TRBD2 covers 10 bases. CDR1 LGHNA and CDR2 YNFKEQ come from the germline V gene. J was trimmed by 6 bases and V by 1 base; bases with no gene match: 8. The CDR3 has 17 amino acids.

This clone was observed once. J is TRBJ1-4 and V is TRBV7-9, with D unclear. Trimming stripped 8 bases from V and 0 bases from J, with 7 bases between. The CDR3 loop spans 13 amino acids. Germline lookup yields CDR1 SEHNR and CDR2 FQNEAQ (reference sequence). This CDR3 is CASGKPTNEKLFF. The DNA of the CDR3 is TGTGCCAGCGGAAAGCCAACTAATGAAAAACTGTTTTTT.

This chain connects TRBV5-4 to TRBJ1-1; 7 bases map to TRBD1. With 0 bases clipped from V and 3 bases from J, the junction kept 2 bases outside the gene matches. Germline assignment: CDR1 SGHNT and CDR2 YYREEE (reference sequence). The CDR3 contains 14 residues. CDR3: CASSLVQGDTEAFF. CDR3 DNA: TGTGCCAGCAGCTTGGTGCAGGGGGACACTGAAGCTTTCTTT.

V usage is TRBV2 and J usage is TRBJ1-4; D not resolved. Per germline, CDR1 SNHLY and CDR2 FYNNEI. This CDR3 contains 12 residues. Trimming left V 0 bases short and J 13 bases short, with 9 bases between. The CDR3 spells CASSEAGLILFF. The DNA for the CDR3 is TGTGCCAGCAGTGAAGCTGGTCTTATACTGTTTTTT. Complete variable domain (other parts from reference TRBV2 and TRBJ1-4): EPEVTQTPSHQVTQMGQEVILRCVPISNHLYFYWYRQILGQKVEFLVSFYNNEISEKSEIFDDQFSVERPDGSNFTLKIRSTKLEDSAMYFCASSEAGLILFFGSGTQLSVL.

V gene TRBV19 combines with J gene TRBJ1-2; 7 nucleotides match TRBD1. V shed 9 bases, J shed 8 bases, and the junction held 15 bases outside the gene matches. The CDR3 contains 14 residues. Germline CDR1 is LNHDA and CDR2 is SQIVND (reference sequence). This CDR3 is CARFGDREKRGYTF. DNA of the CDR3: TGTGCCAGGTTTGGAGACAGGGAAAAACGAGGCTACACCTTC. Combining the CDR3 with reference TRBV19 and TRBJ1-2 gives the whole variable domain DGGITQSPKYLFRKEGQNVTLSCEQNLNHDAMYWYRQDPGQGLRLIYYSQIVNDFQKGDIAEGYSVSREKKESFPLTVTSAQKNPTAFYLCARFGDREKRGYTFGSGTRLTVV.

The chain employs TRBV3-1 (or the pseudogene TRBV3-2) and TRBJ2-1; 11 nucleotides align to TRBD2. The V and J ends lost 1 base and 5 bases, in that order; junction bases with no gene match: 19. CDR3 length equals 21 residues. Looked up from germline, CDR1 is LGHDT and CDR2 is YNNKEL (reference sequence). The CDR3 protein is CASSQAPGGSGGVARDNEQFF. CDR3 sequence (DNA): TGTGCCAGCAGCCAAGCCCCCGGCGGTAGCGGGGGGGTCGCGAGGGACAATGAGCAGTTCTTC.

The CDR3 protein is CASSYRQLEINIQYF. The CDR3 nucleotides are TGTGCCAGCAGTTACAGACAGCTCGAAATAAACATTCAGTACTTC. The chain links TRBV5-6 to TRBJ2-4; a weak D match, TRBD1 (5 bases). Germline V gene sequence: CDR1 SGHDT, CDR2 YYEEEE. This CDR3 contains 15 residues. The V end was cut by 5 bases, the J end by 6 bases, with 18 bases between. Combining the CDR3 with reference TRBV5-6 and TRBJ2-4 gives the whole variable domain DAGVTQSPTHLIKTRGQQVTLRCSPKSGHDTVSWYQQALGQGPQFIFQYYEEEERQRGNFPDRFSGHQFPNYSSELNVNALLLGDSALYLCASSYRQLEINIQYFGAGTRLSVL.

This chain uses TRBV29-1 with TRBJ1-4, with D possibly TRBD1 on 6 matching bases. Looked up from germline, CDR1 is SQVTM and CDR2 is ANQGSEA. Trimming cost V 6 bases and J 6 bases, with 14 bases left between them. The CDR3 is 13 residues long. The CDR3 DNA reads as TGCAGCGTACCAGGGGCTTCTTATGAAAAACTGTTTTTT. Translated: CSVPGASYEKLFF.

This clone was observed a handful of times. The CDR3 DNA reads TGCGCCAGCCAGCCGGGATCCTACGAGCAGTACGTC. Its translation: CASQPGSYEQYV. This sequence joins TRBV4-1 and TRBJ2-7, with TRBD2 as a possible D gene (5 bases). With 8 bases removed from V and 1 base from J, the gap between germline ends came to 9 bases. The CDR3 length is 12 residues. Per the germline V gene, CDR1 is MGHRA and CDR2 is YSYEKL.

This CDR3 is CASSLRLAGSHEQYF. The CDR3 DNA reads as TGTGCCAGCAGCTTGAGACTAGCGGGGAGCCACGAGCAGTACTTC. The J gene is TRBJ2-7, the V gene TRBV3-1 (or the pseudogene TRBV3-2); 11 positions match TRBD2. CDR3 length: 15 residues. The junction had 8 bases not matched to a gene; V was cut back by 5 bases and J by 5 bases. Germline-derived CDR1 and CDR2 are LGHDT and YNNKEL (reference sequence).

V and J are TRBV18 and TRBJ2-7, with D perhaps TRBD2 (6 bases). From germline, CDR1 is KGHSH and CDR2 LQKENI. The CDR3 consists of 16 residues. V was cut by 0 bases and J by 2 bases, with 14 bases left in between. The CDR3 loop reads CASSPPVGGATYEQYF. The CDR3 DNA reads as TGTGCCAGCTCACCACCGGTCGGAGGGGCAACCTACGAGCAGTACTTC.

The CDR3 loop is CASTQTGLVGTGELFF. CDR3 bases: TGTGCCAGCACCCAAACAGGGCTGGTAGGCACCGGGGAGCTGTTTTTT. The V and J genes are TRBV5-6 and TRBJ2-2; perhaps TRBD1 as D (6 bases). Germline assignment: CDR1 SGHDT and CDR2 YYEEEE. V shed 6 bases and J shed 4 bases, with 19 bases lying between them. The CDR3 totals 16 residues.

The rearrangement joins TRBV30 to TRBJ1-5, with D unclear. Per the germline V gene, CDR1 is GTSNPN and CDR2 is SVGIG (reference sequence). There are 15 residues in the CDR3. V shed 3 bases and J shed 0 bases, with 12 bases lying between them. CDR3 sequence (DNA): TGTGCCTGGAGCTCTGGCTTTGGTAGCAATCAGCCCCAGCATTTT. Translated: CAWSSGFGSNQPQHF.

This rearrangement joins TRBV5-1 to TRBJ2-7; the D gene could be TRBD1 or TRBD2 (5 bases each). Trimming cost V 2 bases and J 2 bases, with 17 bases left between them. Germline V gives CDR1 SGHRS, CDR2 YFSETQ. The CDR3 is 16 residues long. This CDR3 is CASSLGWDRRTYEQYF. In nucleotides, the CDR3 is TGCGCCAGCAGCTTAGGGTGGGACCGTCGGACCTACGAGCAGTACTTC.

The chain recombines TRBV19 with TRBJ2-1, with TRBD1 identical over 8 bases. Germline CDR1 and CDR2: LNHDA and SQIVND (reference sequence). Trimming removed 4 bases from V and 9 bases from J; junction bases left unmatched: 5. The CDR3 extends over 13 amino acids. CDR3: CASSRTGKIEQFF. In nucleotides, the CDR3 is TGTGCCAGTAGTAGGACAGGGAAGATTGAGCAGTTCTTC.

V gene TRBV28 combines with J gene TRBJ2-7; no clear D. The CDR3 has 14 amino acids. The germline V gene has CDR1 MDHEN and CDR2 SYDVKM. V shed 3 bases and J shed 4 bases, with 13 bases lying between them. CDR3 amino acids: CASSFTEQLYEQYF. The DNA for the CDR3 is TGTGCCAGCAGTTTCACAGAACAATTATACGAGCAGTACTTC.

This chain uses TRBV28 with TRBJ1-5; 9 bases match TRBD1. There are 15 residues in the CDR3. V shed 5 bases and J 6 bases; nucleotides not matched to a gene: 8. CDR1 and CDR2 from the germline V gene are MDHEN and SYDVKM. The CDR3, as DNA: TGTGCCAGCAGTACCCGACAGGGGGTGAGTCAGCCCCAGCATTTT. This gives the protein CASSTRQGVSQPQHF.

V gene TRBV19 combines with J gene TRBJ1-2; 7 bases line up with TRBD1. J was trimmed by 3 bases and V by 11 bases; bases with no gene match: 12. This CDR3 has 14 residues. Germline V CDR1 and CDR2: LNHDA, SQIVND (reference sequence). Here the CDR3 DNA reads TGTGCCTCCCAGAGGGAAGGGGGCCACTATGGCTACACCTTC. Translated, it gives CASQREGGHYGYTF.

The J gene is TRBJ1-5, the V gene TRBV25-1; D not resolved. The germline CDR1 and CDR2 sequences are MGHDK and SYGVNS. There are 15 residues in the CDR3. Deletions cut 1 base from V and 2 bases from J, with 9 bases between. CDR3 coding DNA: TGTGCCAGCAGTGAATCTGGGATTGGCAATCAGCCCCAGCATTTT. Protein product: CASSESGIGNQPQHF.

This clone was detected only once. The chain's CDR3 is CASSMRLGGIADTQYF. The CDR3 coding sequence is TGTGCCAGCAGCATGCGACTGGGGGGCATCGCAGATACGCAGTATTTT. V and J are TRBV9 and TRBJ2-3; perhaps D is TRBD1 or TRBD2 (6 bases each). Germline loops: CDR1 SGDLS, CDR2 YYNGEE. The CDR3 has 16 amino acids. Trimming took off 4 bases at V and 4 bases at J, with 19 bases between the two ends.

This chain connects TRBV4-2 to TRBJ2-2, with D unresolved. The CDR3 is made up of 15 amino acids. Trimming stripped 0 bases from V and 7 bases from J, with 12 bases between. Germline-derived CDR1 and CDR2 are LGHNA and YNFKEQ. CDR3 in amino acids: CASSQDSSLHGELFF. In DNA, the CDR3 is TGTGCCAGCAGCCAAGATAGTAGCCTTCACGGGGAGCTGTTTTTT.

CDR3 sequence (DNA): TGCGCCAGCAGCTCGCCCGGGACAGGGGAAGAAAAACTGTTTTTT. Translated: CASSSPGTGEEKLFF. The gene calls are TRBV5-1 and TRBJ1-4; TRBD1 aligns across 10 bases. The CDR3 is 15 amino acids. V was clipped by 3 bases and J by 8 bases; unmatched bases: 7. The germline CDR1 and CDR2 sequences are SGHRS and YFSETQ.

The V call is TRBV7-2, the J call TRBJ1-6; TRBD1 is a possible D gene (6 bases). This CDR3 has 15 amino acids. Per germline, CDR1 SGHTA and CDR2 FQGNSA. Trimming shortened V by 1 base and J by 8 bases, and 12 bases separated the two germline ends. Written as DNA, the CDR3 is TGTGCCAGCAGCTTAGGTGGACAGCGCCATTCACCCCTCCACTTT. Translating it yields CASSLGGQRHSPLHF.